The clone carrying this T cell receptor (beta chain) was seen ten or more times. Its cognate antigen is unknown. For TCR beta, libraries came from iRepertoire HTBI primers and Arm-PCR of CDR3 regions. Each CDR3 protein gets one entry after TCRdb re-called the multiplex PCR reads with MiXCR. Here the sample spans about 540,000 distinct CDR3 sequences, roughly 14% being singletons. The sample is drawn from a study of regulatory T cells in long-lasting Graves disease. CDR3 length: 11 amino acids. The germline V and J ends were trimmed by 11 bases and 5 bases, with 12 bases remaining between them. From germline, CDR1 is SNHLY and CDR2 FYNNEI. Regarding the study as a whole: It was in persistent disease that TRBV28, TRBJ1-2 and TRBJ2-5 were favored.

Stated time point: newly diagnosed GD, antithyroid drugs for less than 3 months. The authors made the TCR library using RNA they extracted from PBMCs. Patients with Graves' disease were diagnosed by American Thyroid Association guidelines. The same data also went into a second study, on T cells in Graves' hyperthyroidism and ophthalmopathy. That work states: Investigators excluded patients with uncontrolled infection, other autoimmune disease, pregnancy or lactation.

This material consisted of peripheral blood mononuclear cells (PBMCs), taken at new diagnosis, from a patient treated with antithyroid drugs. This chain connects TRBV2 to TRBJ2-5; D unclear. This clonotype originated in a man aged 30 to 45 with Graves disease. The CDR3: CASGIGETQYF. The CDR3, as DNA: TGTGCCTCGGGCATCGGGGAGACCCAGTACTTC.